What follows describes a single TCR beta chain. The antigen it recognizes is unknown. Base-call qualities are not available, and no considerably larger clone is one nucleotide away. This entry belongs to a study of T-cell reconstitution after alpha-beta-depleted transplantation in children (dated by TCRdb to about 2016). General notes on the study: T-cell immune reconstitution after TCRalphabeta/CD19-depleted allogeneic hematopoietic cell transplantation in children was quantitatively tracked in the study by means of TCR repertoire profiling.

V is shortened by 3 bases, J by 1 base, and the region joining them spans 11 bases. Via the germline V gene (reference sequence), CDR1 is SGHKS and CDR2 YYEKEE. The CDR3 runs 14 residues from the cysteine to the phenylalanine. Only CDR3 DNA is held: 42 bases, read in frame from base 1. This specimen's treatment or condition label, interpreted: allogeneic hematopoietic cell transplantation with graft depleted of TCRalphabeta T cells and CD19 B cells. Transplant recipients were children who received TCRalphabeta/CD19-depleted allogeneic hematopoietic cell grafts. Preparation of the library involved PCR. Sequencing relied on an Illumina HiSeq 2500. TCR library preparation used molecular barcoding, with unique molecular identifiers applied to normalize quantification of the TCRbeta repertoire. TCRdb redid the processing of the public reads, applying fastp at Q25 and MiXCR, and retained in-frame beta chains. Every CDR3 protein is listed once, alongside the most common genes and DNA of its rows. This sample holds about 980,000 distinct CDR3 sequences; about 31% were observed only once. The ten largest clones add up to roughly 27% of the sample.

Points the paper makes about the study in general: About two months after transplant, the apparently early recovery of alphabetaT-cell counts reportedly depended on just several hundred clones that had expanded rapidly and came from non-depleted graft cells. Over subsequent months, a decline in hyperexpanded clone frequencies was noted, and after one year, T-cell counts and TCRbeta diversity were mostly ascribed to newly produced T cells. The high TCRbeta diversity at day 60 in some patients was ascribed to recipient T cells and intrathymic progenitors that had survived conditioning.

The specimen was PBMCs, mostly from graft donor cells, collected 360 days after TCRalphabeta/CD19-depleted stem cell transplant. The sequence derives from a boy in the first two years of life who had a stem cell transplant for SCID, so the T cells may come from the graft donor. The chain is made from TRBV5-5 and TRBJ2-7; the D assignment is uncertain and may be TRBD1 or TRBD2, with 5 bases supporting each. This receptor carries the CDR3 CASSSTGRSYEQYF. The DNA sequence is as follows: TGTGCCAGCAGCTCCACGGGACGGTCCTACGAGCAGTACTTC.